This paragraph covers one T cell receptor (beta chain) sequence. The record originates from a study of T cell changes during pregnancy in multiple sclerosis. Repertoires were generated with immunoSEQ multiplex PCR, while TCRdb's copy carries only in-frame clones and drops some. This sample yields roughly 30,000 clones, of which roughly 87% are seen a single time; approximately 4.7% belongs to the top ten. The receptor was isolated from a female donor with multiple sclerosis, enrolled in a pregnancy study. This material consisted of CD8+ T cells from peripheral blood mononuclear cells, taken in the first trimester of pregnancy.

The CDR3 protein is CASSQEPGATGELFF. The CDR3 DNA is TGCGCCAGCAGCCAAGAACCAGGGGCCACCGGGGAGCTGTTTTTT. The V call is TRBV4-1, the J call TRBJ2-2; tentatively, D is TRBD1 (6 bases). The CDR3 consists of 15 residues. Germline values: CDR1 MGHRA, CDR2 YSYEKL. V lost 0 bases and J lost 4, with 9 bases in between.